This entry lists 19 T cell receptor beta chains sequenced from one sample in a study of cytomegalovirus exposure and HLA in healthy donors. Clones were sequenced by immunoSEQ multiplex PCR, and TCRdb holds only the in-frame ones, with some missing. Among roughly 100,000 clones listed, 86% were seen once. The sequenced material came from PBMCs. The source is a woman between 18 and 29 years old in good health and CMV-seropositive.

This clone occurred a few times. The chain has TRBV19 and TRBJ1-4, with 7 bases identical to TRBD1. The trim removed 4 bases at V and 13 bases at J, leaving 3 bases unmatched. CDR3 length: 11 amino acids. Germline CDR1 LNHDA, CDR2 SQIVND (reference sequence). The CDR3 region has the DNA TGTGCCAGTAGTAACAACAGGGGACTGTTTTTT. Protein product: CASSNNRGLFF.

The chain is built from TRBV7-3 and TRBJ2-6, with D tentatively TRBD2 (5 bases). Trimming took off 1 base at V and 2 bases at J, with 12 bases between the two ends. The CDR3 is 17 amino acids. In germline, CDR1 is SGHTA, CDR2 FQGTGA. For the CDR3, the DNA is TGTGCCAGCAGCTTAATGGCAGGACTCGCTGGGGCCAACGTCCTGACTTTC. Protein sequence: CASSLMAGLAGANVLTF. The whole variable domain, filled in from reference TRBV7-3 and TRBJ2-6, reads GAGVSQTPSNKVTEKGKYVELRCDPISGHTALYWYRQSLGQGPEFLIYFQGTGAADDSGLPNDRFFAVRPEGSVSTLKIQRTERGDSAVYLCASSLMAGLAGANVLTFGAGSRLTVL.

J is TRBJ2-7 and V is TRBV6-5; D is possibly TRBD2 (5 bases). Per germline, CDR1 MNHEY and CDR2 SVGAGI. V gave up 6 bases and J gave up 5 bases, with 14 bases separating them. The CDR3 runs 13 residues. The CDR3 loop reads CASRLDLLHEQYF. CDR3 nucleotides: TGTGCCAGCAGACTAGATTTACTTCACGAGCAGTACTTC.

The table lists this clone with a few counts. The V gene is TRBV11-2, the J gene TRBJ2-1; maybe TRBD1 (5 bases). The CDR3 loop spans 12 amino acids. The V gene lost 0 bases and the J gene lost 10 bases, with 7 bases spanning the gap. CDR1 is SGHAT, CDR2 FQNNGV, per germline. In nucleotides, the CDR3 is TGTGCCAGCAGCTTAGAGGGGCACGAGCAGTTCTTC. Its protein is CASSLEGHEQFF.

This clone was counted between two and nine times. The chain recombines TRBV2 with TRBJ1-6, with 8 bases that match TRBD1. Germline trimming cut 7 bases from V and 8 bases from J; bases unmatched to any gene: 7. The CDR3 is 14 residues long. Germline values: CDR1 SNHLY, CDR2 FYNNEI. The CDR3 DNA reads TGTGCCAGCAACCCGACAGGGGTGTATTCACCCCTCCACTTT. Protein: CASNPTGVYSPLHF.

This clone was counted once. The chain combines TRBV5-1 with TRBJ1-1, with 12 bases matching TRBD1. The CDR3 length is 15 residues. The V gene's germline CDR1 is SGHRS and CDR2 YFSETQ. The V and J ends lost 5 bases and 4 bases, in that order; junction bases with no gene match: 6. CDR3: CASREGQGAGTEAFF. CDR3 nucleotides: TGCGCCAGCAGGGAGGGACAGGGGGCAGGCACTGAAGCTTTCTTT.

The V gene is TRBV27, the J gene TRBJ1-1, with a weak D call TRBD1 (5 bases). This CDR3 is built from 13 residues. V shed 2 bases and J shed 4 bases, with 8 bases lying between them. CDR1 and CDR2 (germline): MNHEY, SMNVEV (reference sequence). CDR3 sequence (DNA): TGTGCCAGCAGTTTACAGGGTTTCACTGAAGCTTTCTTT. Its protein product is CASSLQGFTEAFF.

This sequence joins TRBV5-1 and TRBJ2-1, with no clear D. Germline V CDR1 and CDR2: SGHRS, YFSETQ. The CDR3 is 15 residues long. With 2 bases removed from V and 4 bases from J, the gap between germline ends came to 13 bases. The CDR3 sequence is CASSLSGTDYNEQFF. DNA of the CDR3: TGCGCCAGCAGCTTATCAGGAACAGATTACAATGAGCAGTTCTTC.

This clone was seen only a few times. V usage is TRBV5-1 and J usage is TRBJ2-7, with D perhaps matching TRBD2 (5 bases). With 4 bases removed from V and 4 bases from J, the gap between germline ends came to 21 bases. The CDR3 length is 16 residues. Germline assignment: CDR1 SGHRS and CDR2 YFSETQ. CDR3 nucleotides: TGCGCCAGCAGCCCGGCGACCGGGAACGCAGGTTACGAGCAGTACTTC. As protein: CASSPATGNAGYEQYF.

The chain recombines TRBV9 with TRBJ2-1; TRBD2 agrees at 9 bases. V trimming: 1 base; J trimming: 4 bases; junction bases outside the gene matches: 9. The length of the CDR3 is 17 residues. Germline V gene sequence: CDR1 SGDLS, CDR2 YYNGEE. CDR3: CASSVYSGGDLYNEQFF. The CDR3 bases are TGTGCCAGCAGCGTATATAGCGGGGGAGACCTATACAATGAGCAGTTCTTC.

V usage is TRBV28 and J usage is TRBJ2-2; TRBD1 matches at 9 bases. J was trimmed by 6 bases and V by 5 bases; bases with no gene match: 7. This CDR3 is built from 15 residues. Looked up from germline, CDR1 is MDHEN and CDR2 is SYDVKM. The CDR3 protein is CASSVGTGWAGELFF. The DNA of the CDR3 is TGTGCCAGCAGTGTCGGGACAGGGTGGGCCGGGGAGCTGTTTTTT. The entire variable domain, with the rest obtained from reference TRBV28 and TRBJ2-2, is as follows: DVKVTQSSRYLVKRTGEKVFLECVQDMDHENMFWYRQDPGLGLRLIYFSYDVKMKEKGDIPEGYSVSREKKERFSLILESASTNQTSMYLCASSVGTGWAGELFFGEGSRLTVL.

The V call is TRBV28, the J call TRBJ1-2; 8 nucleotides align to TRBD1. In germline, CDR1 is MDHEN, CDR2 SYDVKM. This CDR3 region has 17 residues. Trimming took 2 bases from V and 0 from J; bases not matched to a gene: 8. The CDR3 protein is CASSLGDRGYSNYGYTF. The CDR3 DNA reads TGTGCCAGCAGTTTAGGTGACAGGGGATATTCTAACTATGGCTACACCTTC.

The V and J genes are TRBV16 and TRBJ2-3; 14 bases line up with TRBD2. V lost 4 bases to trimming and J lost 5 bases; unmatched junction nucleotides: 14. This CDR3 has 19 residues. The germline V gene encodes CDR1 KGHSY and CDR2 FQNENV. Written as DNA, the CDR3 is TGTGCCAGCAGCCGACACCAGACTAGCGGGAGGGACTCCAGAGATACGCAGTATTTT. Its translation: CASSRHQTSGRDSRDTQYF.

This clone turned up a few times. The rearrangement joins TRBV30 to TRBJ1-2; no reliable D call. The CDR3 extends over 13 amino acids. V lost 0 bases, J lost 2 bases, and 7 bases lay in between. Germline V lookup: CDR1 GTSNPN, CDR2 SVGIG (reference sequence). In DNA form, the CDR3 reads TGTGCCTGGAGTGTACTGATGAACTATGGCTACACCTTC. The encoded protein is CAWSVLMNYGYTF.

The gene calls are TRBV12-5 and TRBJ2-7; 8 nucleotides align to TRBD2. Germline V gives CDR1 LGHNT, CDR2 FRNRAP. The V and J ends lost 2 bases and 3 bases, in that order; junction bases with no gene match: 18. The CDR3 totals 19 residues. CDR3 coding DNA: TGTGCTAGTGGTTTGTCCGGAATTCAACGGGGGGGGAACTTCTACGAGCAGTACTTC. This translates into CASGLSGIQRGGNFYEQYF.

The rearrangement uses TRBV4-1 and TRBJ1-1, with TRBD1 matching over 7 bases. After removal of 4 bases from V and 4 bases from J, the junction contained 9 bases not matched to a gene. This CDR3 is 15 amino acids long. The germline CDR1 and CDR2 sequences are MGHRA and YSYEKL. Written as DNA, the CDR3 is TGCGCCAGCAGCCCGTTGACAGGGACGGTCACTGAAGCTTTCTTT. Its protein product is CASSPLTGTVTEAFF.

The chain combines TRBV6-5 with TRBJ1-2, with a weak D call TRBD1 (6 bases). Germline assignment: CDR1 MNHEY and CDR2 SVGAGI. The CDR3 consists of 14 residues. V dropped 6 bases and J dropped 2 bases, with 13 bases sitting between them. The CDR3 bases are TGTGCCAGCAGATTTTCCGGGACAAACTATGGCTACACCTTC. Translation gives CASRFSGTNYGYTF.

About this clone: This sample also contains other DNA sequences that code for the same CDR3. The chain's CDR3 is CASSVGTASTDTQYF. The DNA for the CDR3 is TGTGCCAGCAGCGTAGGGACAGCCAGCACAGATACGCAGTATTTT. The rearrangement joins TRBV9 to TRBJ2-3; D possibly corresponds to TRBD1 (6 bases). The CDR3 runs to 15 residues. Per the germline V gene, CDR1 is SGDLS and CDR2 is YYNGEE. V lost 0 bases, J lost 0 bases, and 8 bases lay in between.

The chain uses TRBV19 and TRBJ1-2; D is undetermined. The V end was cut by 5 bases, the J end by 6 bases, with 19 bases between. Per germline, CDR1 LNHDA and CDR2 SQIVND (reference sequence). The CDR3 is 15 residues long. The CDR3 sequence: CASSGRQYSSDGYTF. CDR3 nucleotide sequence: TGTGCCAGTAGTGGCCGTCAGTATTCGTCCGATGGCTACACCTTC.